This TCR beta chain came from a study of cytomegalovirus exposure and HLA in healthy donors listed by TCRdb under 2017. General notes on the study: An earlier analysis of roughly 610 of the donors reported about 300 Gb of sequence data and roughly 120 million unique TCR beta sequences obtained from roughly 170 million T cells. About 320 gigabases of sequencing data and tens of millions of unique TCR sequences were included in an early release covering roughly 700 HLA-typed donors. Of the roughly 430 genotyped donors, 81% fell in the genetic ancestry cluster associated with self-reported Caucasian donors. The study was designed to test whether signatures of past pathogen exposure could be identified by cataloging public T cell receptors. The study profiled the T cell repertoires of 550 to 700 subjects by immunosequencing and related them to cytomegalovirus serostatus. A separate validation cohort of roughly 130 different subjects was used in addition to the approximately 640-subject first cohort. The study combined high-throughput TCR immunosequencing, statistical association of individual TCRs with disease status, and machine learning to predict cytomegalovirus infection status. A later analysis re-examined previously published TCR beta repertoires from 600 to 700 donors and added high-resolution HLA genotyping to investigate patterns of TCR occurrence. Rather than drawing on any new phenotypic data, the later analysis identified candidate immune exposures from TCR beta sequences and the way those sequences occurred across donors. An earlier analysis of around 580 of the donors used high-throughput TCR beta sequencing to judge whether each TCR beta V gene segment behaved as functional or pseudogenic. Donor age, sex, ethnicity and CMV serostatus were collected together with the repertoire data. In a later genetic analysis, genome-wide SNP genotypes for about 65% of the roughly 700 donors were used, and that subset was treated as a discovery cohort. All discovery cohort repertoires had been generated using a single sequencing platform. Class I and class II HLA loci were covered by the typing at four-digit resolution. Typing coverage varied by locus: 629-630 donors for A, B, C, DRB1 and DQB1; under 550 for DQA1; nearly 610 for DPA1; roughly 450 for DPB1. Five DR-DQ haplotypes were treated as single units for association and clustering because of strong linkage in the cohort. Among 350 to 400 genotyped donors of the cohort, an average of around 240,000 unique TCR beta nucleotide sequences were sequenced per donor, roughly 20% of them non-productive. Broad study findings and their caveats: Compared with the 666-donor mean, donors in an Asian-associated ancestry cluster had fewer N-insertions in productive TCRs, according to a later genetic analysis. In a later analysis, TCR association rates were found to vary across HLA loci, with the most associated TCRs seen for DRB1 alleles and the fewest for HLA-C alleles. In the study, about 150 TCR beta chains were listed as associated with cytomegalovirus. The presence/absence analyses assumed that sequencing depth was roughly uniform across donors, and that assumption may not be true. A further reported finding was that TCR beta sequences accurately predicted the HLA-A and HLA-B alleles for most subjects in the first cohort. The classifier was reported to diagnose cytomegalovirus status with high specificity and sensitivity in both the original cohort and the validation cohort. For the cohort, immune exposure information was limited to CMV serostatus. When HLA alleles, especially DR and DQ, strongly co-occurred, attributing TCR associations to individual alleles was difficult. Three of the identified cytomegalovirus-associated TCR beta chains were confirmed in vitro to be specific for cytomegalovirus antigens. Over 15 rarely observed V segments, including chromosome 9 orphons, were excluded from the earlier analysis of approximately 500 of the donors because counts were too low. A later analysis found that most CMV-associated TCR beta chains appeared HLA-restricted, with HLA associations seemingly driven largely by CMV exposure. In a later genetic analysis, a missense DCLRE1C variant was associated with V-gene and J-gene trimming of TCR beta chains, and the association was replicated in an independent cohort. Across donors, most TCR sequences were observed very rarely, whereas some public TCRs were present in many individuals. According to the authors, the approach could potentially be generalized to other disease states and immunological phenotypes. In a later analysis, several top co-occurrence clusters were reported to appear linked to parvovirus B19, influenza, CMV and Epstein-Barr virus. Because HLA typing was missing for some donors at each locus, association tests included only the typed subset. Linkage disequilibrium might explain the correlated functional status among segregating V segments, but an unknown experimental factor could not be ruled out. In an earlier analysis of some 550 of the donors, most TCR beta V segments were observed in productive rearrangements about 87% or about 30% of the time, broadly matching IMGT annotations. This cohort had only TCR beta chains sequenced, and the lack of alpha or paired-chain data limited which features could be detected. Because the 87-base-pair reads could not distinguish some IMGT-functional V segments, including TRBV6-2 and TRBV6-3, those segments were excluded. The sequencing pipeline was judged likely to have produced a cluster of highly shared sequence variants as a technical artifact. Compared with equally common non-associated chains, HLA-associated TCR beta chains in a later analysis were more clonally expanded and had lower generation probabilities. Specific HLA alleles were associated with over 15,000 TCR beta sequences at a false discovery rate of 0.05 in a later analysis.

This clone was seen a handful of times. Its recognized antigen is unknown. No base quality information exists; no much larger clone differs at one position. Libraries were built with the immunoSEQ multiplex PCR assay. A mixture of 60 forward primers for TCR Vbeta segments and 13 reverse primers for TCR Jbeta segments was used in the multiplex PCR. A multiplex PCR assay on genomic DNA amplified the CDR3 region of rearranged TCR beta genes. The Illumina HiSeq System was used to sequence the amplified TCR beta libraries as 87-base-pair reads. Concerning the study's data processing: A later analysis tallied some 79 million unique TCR beta chains across the 660 or so repertoires, and 10 million to 11 million of those chains were shared by two or more donors. A nearest-neighbor algorithm error-corrected the raw reads and collapsed the reads into unique sequences, merging closely related sequences to remove PCR and sequencing errors. To assign V, D and J gene segments, CDR3 sequences were aligned to IMGT reference sequences. For a sequence to be retained, a match of at least six nucleotides to both a V gene segment and a J gene segment was required. Rearrangements were called productive when the CDR3 lacked stop codons and stayed in frame with V and J; all others were non-productive. Following IMGT convention, CDR3 was defined as the stretch from the second conserved V-encoded cysteine to the conserved J-encoded phenylalanine. In an earlier analysis of around 570 of the donors, sequences lacking an unambiguous match to a single V gene segment were excluded. An earlier analysis of 587 of the donors classified V segments as functional when productive rearrangements were above 56.7% and as segregating when the standard deviation between donors was above 5%. A statistical classification framework was built for diagnosing cytomegalovirus status from the catalog of TCR beta chain sequences. In a later analysis, TCR nucleotide sequences were compared against IMGT/GENE-DB human TR gene sequences so that V and J genes could be assigned. The TCRdist pipeline was used in a later analysis to assign CDR3 sequences and most-parsimonious VDJ recombination scenarios. In a later analysis, each TCR beta chain was defined by its CDR3 amino acid sequence together with its V-gene family, and reads lacking a unique V-gene family were excluded. In a later analysis, fewer than 650 highly shared, low-generation-probability nucleotide sequences were removed to address suspected cross-contamination and a sequencing artifact. A later analysis calculated a clonal expansion index for each public chain from normalized within-repertoire ranks of inferred template counts. A later analysis computed generation probabilities with a VDJ recombination model fitted to out-of-frame rearrangements, and checked the results against IGoR. A later analysis scored TCR-TCR, TCR-HLA and TCR-CMV co-occurrence with hypergeometric tests, applying a repertoire-size bias correction to TCR pairs. False discovery rates were estimated in a later analysis by permuting HLA or CMV assignments 20 times. In a later analysis, co-occurring TCRs were grouped using DBSCAN, with TCRdist sequence similarity added in when clustering inside HLA-allele-positive subsets. For co-occurrence clustering, repertoires with fewer than 30,000 or more than 120,000 public chains were excluded, along with a handful of repertoires with anomalous nucleotide sharing. TCRdb holds this immuneACCESS table with in-frame rearrangements only. Some clones are missing; in checked studies, unresolved V genes explain under half, and the rest has no known cause. That table is the source of V, J and clone size, and D and trimming were worked out from the DNA. For this sample the table gives 140,000 to 150,000 clones, of which roughly 78% were detected only once. The ten largest clones capture about 2.9% of the sample.

From its cysteine to its phenylalanine, the CDR3 spans 11 amino acids. Only the CDR3 part of the read is kept: 33 bases, read in frame from the first base. V is clipped by 5 bases and J by 4 bases, and the sequence between their germline boundaries is 8 bases long. CDR1 SQVTM and CDR2 ANQGSEA were looked up in the germline V gene. The cohort consisted of approximately 670 healthy bone marrow donors. All cohort members were sampled while nominally healthy, although unrecorded immune exposures were likely present. The donor tested CMV seronegative and was one of the 352 seronegative cohort members. A peripheral blood sample was collected from each donor, and TCR beta sequencing was performed on peripheral blood mononuclear cells. The Qiagen DNeasy Blood Extraction Kit was used to extract genomic DNA from the blood cell samples.

The clonotype was recovered from a female donor in good health and CMV-seronegative. Material: PBMCs. The chain couples TRBV29-1 to TRBJ2-5; matching of 5 bases hints at TRBD1 as the D gene. This receptor carries the CDR3 CSVTGGETQYF. Here is the DNA: TGCAGCGTTACAGGTGGAGAGACCCAGTACTTC.